This T cell receptor (beta chain) was identified in a study of long-term antiretroviral therapy in people with HIV. They ran version v3.0 of the immunoSEQ assay at survey level. TCRdb's table, derived via immunoSEQ multiplex PCR, lists solely in-frame clones and lacks some. The sample carries around 26,000 clones, roughly 93% recorded once. This clone was observed a single time. Its matching antigen is unknown. Deletions cut 5 bases from V and 4 bases from J, with 14 bases between. The CDR3 consists of 13 residues. CDR1 is GTSNPN and CDR2 is SVGIG in the germline V gene (reference sequence). Study results and caveats: Diversity rose after ART but stayed below transplant donor controls. Clones that had undergone expansion before ART prevailed in the repertoire throughout all time points. Information on adherence to ART, viral resistance or therapy changes was unavailable.

The sequences come from unsorted PBMCs, collected 7.6 years after starting antiretroviral therapy. The source is a middle-aged woman with HIV. This chain links TRBV30 with TRBJ2-5; D might be TRBD1 or TRBD2, each matching 5 bases. As DNA, the CDR3 is TGTGCCTGGTCCCGGGGCGCGGGAGAGACCCAGTACTTC. This gives the protein CAWSRGAGETQYF.